The 28 T cell receptor beta chains below all came from one sample that was sequenced in a study of tumor-infiltrating lymphocytes in localized non-small cell lung cancer. This table comes from immunoSEQ multiplex PCR, and its TCRdb copy is limited to in-frame clones, with some not included. Of 25,000 to 30,000 clones in the sample, around 85% are singletons; the top ten hold roughly 2%. The sequencing sample was made of lung tumor tissue. The receptors were sampled from a human donor with non-small cell lung cancer.

The rearrangement uses TRBV11-2 and TRBJ2-2; 8 bases fit TRBD1. Per germline, CDR1 SGHAT and CDR2 FQNNGV. Losses at the gene ends were 5 bases for V and 0 bases for J; bases not matched to a gene: 8. CDR3 length equals 17 residues. The CDR3 DNA follows: TGTGCCAGCAGCAGGGGACAGGCCCTCGCGAACACCGGGGAGCTGTTTTTT. This sequence encodes CASSRGQALANTGELFF.

The V call is TRBV6-5, the J call TRBJ1-5, with D possibly being TRBD1 (5 bases). Between the trimmed V and J ends, which lost 5 bases and 7 bases, there was a span of 9 bases. This CDR3 has 12 residues. Germline assignment: CDR1 MNHEY and CDR2 SVGAGI. In DNA form, the CDR3 reads TGTGCCAGCAGTCGCCGGGGGCAGCCCCAGCATTTT. Its protein product is CASSRRGQPQHF.

The gene calls are TRBV14 and TRBJ2-3; TRBD1 is a possible D gene (6 bases). Germline CDR1 and CDR2: SGHDN and FVKESK. The V gene lost 3 bases and the J gene lost 3 bases, with 13 bases spanning the gap. This CDR3 is built from 15 residues. The CDR3 is CASSQSTGQTDTQYF. The CDR3 DNA reads as TGTGCCAGCAGCCAGAGTACAGGGCAAACAGATACGCAGTATTTT. Combining the CDR3 with reference TRBV14 and TRBJ2-3 gives the whole variable domain EAGVTQFPSHSVIEKGQTVTLRCDPISGHDNLYWYRRVMGKEIKFLLHFVKESKQDESGMPNNRFLAERTGGTYSTLKVQPAELEDSGVYFCASSQSTGQTDTQYFGPGTRLTVL.

This chain links TRBV7-2 with TRBJ1-2; D gene unclear. The CDR3 is made up of 12 amino acids. Trimming stripped 5 bases from V and 8 bases from J, with 12 bases between. Germline V gene sequence: CDR1 SGHTA, CDR2 FQGNSA. The CDR3 coding sequence is TGTGCCAGCAGCCCCGCTGTTTGGGGCTACACCTTC. This codes for CASSPAVWGYTF.

This chain joins TRBV13 and TRBJ2-1; D is unresolved. V shed 0 bases and J shed 2 bases, with 11 bases lying between them. This CDR3 is built from 16 residues. Germline CDR1 and CDR2: PRHDT and FYEKMQ (reference sequence). CDR3 protein: CASSLGITTAYNEQFF. CDR3 nucleotide sequence: TGTGCCAGCAGCTTAGGCATCACCACGGCCTACAATGAGCAGTTCTTC. Variable domain in full (rest from reference TRBV13 and TRBJ2-1): AAGVIQSPRHLIKEKRETATLKCYPIPRHDTVYWYQQGPGQDPQFLISFYEKMQSDKGSIPDRFSAQQFSDYHSELNMSSLELGDSALYFCASSLGITTAYNEQFFGPGTRLTVL.

The chain recombines TRBV5-1 with TRBJ2-7, with TRBD1 matching over 11 bases. Germline values: CDR1 SGHRS, CDR2 YFSETQ. The V and J ends lost 3 bases and 2 bases, in that order; junction bases with no gene match: 4. The CDR3 runs 15 residues. The CDR3 protein is CASSSPGQGAYEQYF. The CDR3 DNA follows: TGCGCCAGCAGCTCACCGGGACAGGGGGCCTACGAGCAGTACTTC. The complete variable domain, with remaining parts taken from reference TRBV5-1 and TRBJ2-7, reads KAGVTQTPRYLIKTRGQQVTLSCSPISGHRSVSWYQQTPGQGLQFLFEYFSETQRNKGNFPGRFSGRQFSNSRSEMNVSTLELGDSALYLCASSSPGQGAYEQYFGPGTRLTVT.

By its share, this clone is medium-sized (0.01 to 0.1%). V and J are TRBV9 and TRBJ2-3; possibly TRBD2 for D (6 bases). Trimming removed 5 bases from V and 2 bases from J, with 6 bases in between. Germline V gives CDR1 SGDLS, CDR2 YYNGEE. The CDR3 totals 12 residues. The CDR3 nucleotides are TGTGCCAGCAGGGGACTCACAGATACGCAGTATTTT. Translation: CASRGLTDTQYF.

The chain is built from TRBV14 and TRBJ1-4; no firm D call. Germline CDR1 reads SGHDN; CDR2 reads FVKESK. Trimming pared 1 base from V and 14 bases from J, leaving 23 bases between. The CDR3 consists of 16 residues. CDR3 DNA: TGTGCCAGCAGCCAAGCCGCCGGGTCGCGCTTGGCCACCCTGTTTTTT. This translates into CASSQAAGSRLATLFF. The whole variable domain, remainder taken from reference TRBV14 and TRBJ1-4, is EAGVTQFPSHSVIEKGQTVTLRCDPISGHDNLYWYRRVMGKEIKFLLHFVKESKQDESGMPNNRFLAERTGGTYSTLKVQPAELEDSGVYFCASSQAAGSRLATLFFGSGTQLSVL.

The rearrangement joins TRBV2 to TRBJ1-3; unclear D gene. The CDR3 spans 13 residues. The V and J ends lost 8 bases and 3 bases respectively, with 11 bases between them. The germline CDR1 and CDR2 sequences are SNHLY and FYNNEI. CDR3 bases: TGTGCCAGCGGAGGGAGGAATGGAAACACCATATATTTT. The encoded protein is CASGGRNGNTIYF.

The rearrangement uses TRBV5-4 and TRBJ2-7, with a tentative D call TRBD1 (6 bases). The germline V gene encodes CDR1 SGHNT and CDR2 YYREEE (reference sequence). The CDR3 spans 17 residues. With 0 bases removed from V and 5 bases from J, the gap between germline ends came to 21 bases. The CDR3 nucleotides read TGTGCCAGCAGCTTGGAGCCCGTGGGCAGGGGTTTAAACGAGCAGTACTTC. Translating gives CASSLEPVGRGLNEQYF. The full variable domain, completed using reference TRBV5-4 and TRBJ2-7, is ETGVTQSPTHLIKTRGQQVTLRCSSQSGHNTVSWYQQALGQGPQFIFQYYREEENGRGNFPPRFSGLQFPNYSSELNVNALELDDSALYLCASSLEPVGRGLNEQYFGPGTRLTVT.

The sample holds one count of this clone. This chain uses TRBV27 with TRBJ2-5; 9 nucleotides match TRBD1. The CDR3 totals 18 residues. Germline CDR1 MNHEY, CDR2 SMNVEV (reference sequence). V was pared by 5 bases and J by 2 bases, with 15 bases of the junction left unmatched. The CDR3, as DNA: TGTGCCAGCAGTGCCGGTCTCGTCCGTGACAGGGGGCAAGAGACCCAGTACTTC. Its protein is CASSAGLVRDRGQETQYF.

The chain recombines TRBV28 with TRBJ1-5; possible D gene TRBD1, 5 bases. Trimming stripped 5 bases from V and 8 bases from J, with 13 bases between. The CDR3 is made up of 13 amino acids. From germline, CDR1 is MDHEN and CDR2 SYDVKM. CDR3 loop: CASSRTLLEPQHF. DNA of the CDR3: TGTGCCAGCAGTAGGACACTACTGGAGCCCCAGCATTTT.

CDR3 sequence: CAWRDLQWYSNQPQHF. For the CDR3, the DNA is TGTGCCTGGAGGGACCTGCAGTGGTATAGCAATCAGCCCCAGCATTTT. The chain employs TRBV30 and TRBJ1-5; D not certain. CDR1 is GTSNPN and CDR2 is SVGIG in the germline V gene (reference sequence). V was cut by 3 bases and J by 0 bases, with 15 bases left in between. The CDR3 spans 16 residues.

This clone was found once. This chain links TRBV29-1 with TRBJ2-5; 9 bases match TRBD2. Germline-derived CDR1 and CDR2 are SQVTM and ANQGSEA. The CDR3 has 16 residues. V shed 2 bases and J 5 bases; nucleotides not matched to a gene: 12. In DNA, the CDR3 is TGCAGCGTTGAAAGTGGTAGCGGGGGTCAGAGGGAGACCCAGTACTTC. This translates into CSVESGSGGQRETQYF.

J is TRBJ1-5 and V is TRBV6-5; unclear D gene. The germline V gene encodes CDR1 MNHEY and CDR2 SVGAGI. This CDR3 comprises 13 residues. The ends were cut back, 0 bases at V and 4 bases at J, with 4 bases in the middle. CDR3 bases: TGTGCCAGCAGTTACTCCGATAATCAGCCCCAGCATTTT. Its translation is CASSYSDNQPQHF.

The rearrangement uses TRBV4-3 and TRBJ2-7; D is possibly TRBD1 or TRBD2 (5 bases each). The germline V gene encodes CDR1 LGHNA and CDR2 YSLEER. The germline V and J ends were trimmed by 0 bases and 5 bases, with 23 bases remaining between them. There are 18 residues in the CDR3. The CDR3 sequence is CASSQEVGRASTSHEQYF. CDR3 bases: TGCGCCAGCAGCCAAGAAGTGGGACGGGCTAGCACCTCTCACGAGCAGTACTTC.

The rearrangement links TRBV29-1 to TRBJ2-7; no firm D call. V lost 6 bases, J lost 3 bases, and 9 bases lay in between. Germline CDR1 SQVTM, CDR2 ANQGSEA. This CDR3 comprises 11 residues. CDR3 nucleotides: TGCAGCGTCTTGGGTCTCTACGAGCAGTACTTC. Its translation is CSVLGLYEQYF.

This clone was observed a single time. The V gene is TRBV7-8, the J gene TRBJ1-1, with 7 bases identical to TRBD1. J gave up 5 bases and V 4 bases, and 4 bases lay outside the gene matches. The germline V gene has CDR1 SGHVS and CDR2 FQNEAQ. CDR3 length: 13 amino acids. As DNA, the CDR3 is TGTGCCAGCAGCTGGAACAGGGGTACTGAAGCTTTCTTT. Its translation is CASSWNRGTEAFF.

The chain combines TRBV6-6 with TRBJ2-1, with D unclear. The length of the CDR3 is 14 residues. In germline, CDR1 is MNHNY, CDR2 SVGAGI (reference sequence). Trimming left V 0 bases short and J 2 bases short, with 5 bases between. CDR3 in DNA: TGTGCCAGCAGTTACTCATCCCCCTACAATGAGCAGTTCTTC. Protein: CASSYSSPYNEQFF.

The chain links TRBV11-1 to TRBJ1-2; D unclear. CDR1 and CDR2 from the germline V gene are SGHAT and FQDESV (reference sequence). This CDR3 is 13 amino acids long. V was pared by 5 bases and J by 1 base, with 8 bases between. CDR3 sequence (DNA): TGTGCCAGCAGCGCCGACGGTAACTATGGCTACACCTTC. Its translation: CASSADGNYGYTF. The whole variable domain, remainder taken from reference TRBV11-1 and TRBJ1-2, is EAEVAQSPRYKITEKSQAVAFWCDPISGHATLYWYRQILGQGPELLVQFQDESVVDDSQLPKDRFSAERLKGVDSTLKIQPAELGDSAMYLCASSADGNYGYTFGSGTRLTVV.

This chain links TRBV7-2 with TRBJ2-1, with 10 bases aligning to TRBD2. This CDR3 has 16 amino acids. V lost 6 bases and J lost 6; bases outside the gene matches: 11. Germline loops: CDR1 SGHTA, CDR2 FQGNSA. This CDR3 is CASRISAVAGGNEQFF. The CDR3 DNA follows: TGTGCCAGCAGGATTAGCGCGGTAGCGGGGGGCAATGAGCAGTTCTTC.

This clone occurred a few times. The chain links TRBV29-1 to TRBJ2-7; D is undetermined. This CDR3 spans 15 amino acids. CDR1 and CDR2 from the germline V gene are SQVTM and ANQGSEA. Trimming pared 1 base from V and 0 bases from J, leaving 13 bases between. For the CDR3, the DNA is TGCAGCGTTGAAGTGTCCGAGAAGCCCTCCTACGAGCAGTACTTC. It specifies CSVEVSEKPSYEQYF.

V gene TRBV5-1 combines with J gene TRBJ1-1; 8 positions agree with TRBD1. The CDR3 has 15 residues. Germline V gene sequence: CDR1 SGHRS, CDR2 YFSETQ. Trimming took 5 bases from V and 2 from J; bases not matched to a gene: 8. The CDR3 reads CASSWAGTGNTEAFF. Here the CDR3 DNA reads TGCGCCAGCAGTTGGGCCGGGACAGGCAACACTGAAGCTTTCTTT.

V gene TRBV4-1 combines with J gene TRBJ2-1, with TRBD2 matching over 9 bases. The germline gives CDR1 MGHRA, CDR2 YSYEKL. The V and J ends lost 1 base and 5 bases, in that order; junction bases with no gene match: 6. The CDR3 extends over 16 amino acids. CDR3: CASSQVVAGVHNEQFF. For the CDR3, the DNA is TGCGCCAGCAGCCAAGTAGTAGCGGGGGTCCACAATGAGCAGTTCTTC.

The chain is built from TRBV28 and TRBJ1-3; D uncertain. The CDR3 sequence is 15 residues long. The germline CDR1 and CDR2 sequences are MDHEN and SYDVKM. Trimming took off 1 base at V and 2 bases at J, with 9 bases between the two ends. The CDR3 loop reads CASSLSGPTGNTIYF. The DNA of the CDR3 is TGTGCCAGCAGTTTATCCGGTCCTACTGGAAACACCATATATTTT.

The genes are TRBV7-8 and TRBJ1-5, with a possible D match to TRBD1 (6 bases). V lost 6 bases, J lost 0 bases, and 15 bases lay in between. Germline V gives CDR1 SGHVS, CDR2 FQNEAQ. CDR3 length equals 16 residues. The CDR3 here is CASRPGTFYSNQPQHF. The CDR3, as DNA: TGTGCCAGCAGACCCGGGACATTTTATAGCAATCAGCCCCAGCATTTT.

This sequence joins TRBV25-1 and TRBJ2-2; 8 bases map to TRBD1. Germline-derived CDR1 and CDR2 are MGHDK and SYGVNS. V shed 1 base and J 7 bases; nucleotides not matched to a gene: 11. The CDR3 has 17 amino acids. CDR3 coding DNA: TGTGCCAGCAGTGAATCTTGGCAGGGGGCTAATAGCGGGGAGCTGTTTTTT. It is translated as CASSESWQGANSGELFF.

This clone was seen only a few times. V and J are TRBV19 and TRBJ2-1, with 7 bases fitting TRBD1. The CDR3 extends over 17 amino acids. V was pared by 3 bases and J by 2 bases, with 10 bases of the junction left unmatched. CDR1 and CDR2 from the germline V gene are LNHDA and SQIVND (reference sequence). The CDR3 loop reads CASSIYGSGTAYNEQFF. The CDR3 nucleotides read TGTGCCAGTAGTATTTACGGTTCCGGGACAGCCTACAATGAGCAGTTCTTC. Filled out from reference TRBV19 and TRBJ2-1, the complete variable domain reads DGGITQSPKYLFRKEGQNVTLSCEQNLNHDAMYWYRQDPGQGLRLIYYSQIVNDFQKGDIAEGYSVSREKKESFPLTVTSAQKNPTAFYLCASSIYGSGTAYNEQFFGPGTRLTVL.